Sequencing of this T cell receptor (beta chain) was carried out in a study of blood T cell repertoires in COVID-19. Looking at the study overall: COVID-19 samples collected from the United States, Italy and Spain covered acute and convalescent phases.

About this clone: The same CDR3 also results from other DNA sequences found in this sample.

In the original processing: Reference gene primer amplification yielded estimated nucleated cell counts. Repertoires were generated with immunoSEQ multiplex PCR, while TCRdb's copy carries only in-frame clones and drops some. That table supplies the V and J calls and clone size; D and trimming were determined from the DNA. The top ten clones hold roughly 1.1% of a sample with fewer than 300,000 clones, 80% to 95% of them seen once. The CDR3 sequence is 15 residues long. J gave up 5 bases and V 5 bases, and 6 bases lay outside the gene matches. Germline CDR1 is LNHDA and CDR2 is SQIVND (reference sequence). Ages ranged from roughly 18 to 100 years, with residence in around 24 US areas. Grouping used clinical history reported by participants in a survey and questionnaire.

The V gene is TRBV19, the J gene TRBJ2-7; TRBD2 agrees at 13 bases. This TCR was recovered from a woman in her twenties or thirties who had recovered from COVID-19. The sequenced sample was PBMCs or T cells enriched from blood (not recorded which). The CDR3 region is CASSPRLAGGHEQYF. The CDR3 region has the DNA TGTGCCAGTAGTCCTAGACTAGCGGGGGGCCACGAGCAGTACTTC.